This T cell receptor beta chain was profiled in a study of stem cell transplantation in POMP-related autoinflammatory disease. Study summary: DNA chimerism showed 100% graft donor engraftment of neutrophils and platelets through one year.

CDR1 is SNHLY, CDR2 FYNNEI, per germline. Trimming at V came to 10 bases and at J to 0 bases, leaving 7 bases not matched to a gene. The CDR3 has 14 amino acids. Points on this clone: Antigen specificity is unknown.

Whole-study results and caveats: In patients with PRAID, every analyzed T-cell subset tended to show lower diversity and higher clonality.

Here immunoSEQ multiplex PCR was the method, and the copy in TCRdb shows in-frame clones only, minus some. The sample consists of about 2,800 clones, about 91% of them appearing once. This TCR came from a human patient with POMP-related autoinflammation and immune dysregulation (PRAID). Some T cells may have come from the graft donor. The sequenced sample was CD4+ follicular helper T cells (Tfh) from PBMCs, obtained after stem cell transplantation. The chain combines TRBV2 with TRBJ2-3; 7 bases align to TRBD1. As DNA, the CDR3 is TGTGCCATGGGGGACAGCTATAGCACAGATACGCAGTATTTT. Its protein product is CAMGDSYSTDTQYF.